This T cell receptor (beta chain) came from a study of cytomegalovirus exposure and HLA in healthy donors. With regard to this clone: What it recognizes is unknown.

This CDR3 spans 12 amino acids. V shed 8 bases, J shed 10 bases, and the junction held 6 bases outside the gene matches. Germline V CDR1 and CDR2: MNHEY, SMNVEV (reference sequence). The PCR contained 60 Vbeta and 13 Jbeta primers. Using immunoSEQ multiplex PCR, the repertoire was profiled, and TCRdb retains in-frame clones only, with some absent. The data show 200,000 or so clones, with 75% to 80% seen just once and around 6% held by the top ten. Notes on the study in general: V- and J-gene trimming in TCR beta was tied to a missense DCLRE1C variant by an analysis performed later.

The sequenced sample was PBMCs. This chain connects TRBV27 to TRBJ1-4; 8 positions match TRBD1. This TCR derives from a woman younger than 45 in good health and CMV-seropositive. The chain's CDR3 is CASGNRGGKLFF. DNA for the CDR3: TGTGCCAGCGGAAACAGGGGGGGAAAACTGTTTTTT. Drawing the rest from reference TRBV27 and TRBJ1-4, the complete variable domain is EAQVTQNPRYLITVTGKKLTVTCSQNMNHEYMSWYRQDPGLGLRQIYYSMNVEVTDKGDVPEGYKVSRKEKRNFPLILESPSPNQTSLYFCASGNRGGKLFFGSGTQLSVL.